The rows below give T cell receptor beta chains drawn from one sample of a study of early T cells in non-severe SARS-CoV-2 infection. MiXCR, applied by TCRdb to the 5' RACE reads, yields one record per CDR3 protein. The sample lists 30,000 to 40,000 distinct CDR3 sequences; 5% to 7% were seen once. Sequencing was performed on whole blood. These receptors were obtained from an adult who was a healthcare worker with PCR-confirmed SARS-CoV-2 infection or an uninfected control (not recorded which). The CDR3 runs from the conserved cysteine through the conserved F or W. The D gene is left open where the match is weak. A row's size may be missing; if present it is once, few, many or a size class.

v_gene,d_gene,abundance,j_gene,CDR3aa,CDR3nt
TRBV29-1,.,.,TRBJ1-2,CSVEDPSQGWGYGYTF,TGCAGCGTTGAAGATCCATCGCAGGGCTGGGGCTATGGCTACACCTTC
TRBV10-3,.,.,TRBJ2-3,CAISGRAGPTDTQYF,TGTGCCATCAGTGGCCGAGCGGGCCCCACAGATACGCAGTATTTT
TRBV20-1,.,many,TRBJ2-5,CSASRGSEETQYF,TGCAGTGCTAGTCGGGGATCGGAAGAGACCCAGTACTTC
TRBV20-1,TRBD2,few,TRBJ2-5,CSARQGSGGETQYF,TGCAGTGCTAGACAGGGATCGGGGGGAGAGACCCAGTACTTC
TRBV6-2/TRBV6-3,.,few,TRBJ1-2,CATGQRVNYGYTF,TGTGCCACCGGACAGCGCGTAAACTATGGCTACACCTTC
TRBV20-1,TRBD1,many,TRBJ2-7,CSAETGANEQYF,TGCAGTGCTGAGACAGGGGCCAACGAGCAGTACTTC
TRBV15,.,many,TRBJ1-5,CATSRGGQPQHF,TGTGCCACCAGCAGAGGAGGACAGCCCCAGCATTTT
TRBV28,.,many,TRBJ2-7,CASSLLAPPYEQYF,TGTGCCAGCAGTTTATTAGCCCCGCCCTACGAGCAGTACTTC
TRBV20-1,.,many,TRBJ1-6,CSARQGNNSPLHF,TGCAGTGCTAGACAGGGGAATAATTCACCCCTCCACTTT
TRBV2,.,.,TRBJ1-5,CASSELPSSYSNQPQHF,TGTGCCAGCAGTGAACTCCCCAGTTCGTATAGCAATCAGCCCCAGCATTTT
TRBV13,TRBD1,many,TRBJ2-7,CASSSAPGTERVQYF,TGTGCCAGCAGCTCTGCCCCTGGGACAGAGAGAGTGCAGTACTTC
TRBV7-2,TRBD2,.,TRBJ2-1,CASSLVLGLAGGYNEQFF,TGTGCCAGCAGCTTAGTTCTGGGACTAGCGGGGGGCTACAATGAGCAGTTCTTC
TRBV28,TRBD1,many,TRBJ1-3,CASSLAQGAGGNTIYF,TGTGCCAGCAGTTTGGCACAGGGGGCAGGAGGAAACACCATATATTTT
TRBV29-1,.,many,TRBJ1-1,CSVRKGRLEAFF,TGCAGCGTCCGAAAAGGACGACTTGAAGCTTTCTTT
TRBV19,.,many,TRBJ1-5,CASNDWSASNQPQHF,TGTGCCAGTAACGATTGGTCAGCTAGCAATCAGCCCCAGCATTTT
TRBV7-2,TRBD1,many,TRBJ2-3,CASSSDRASTDTQYF,TGTGCCAGCAGCTCGGACAGGGCTAGCACAGATACGCAGTATTTT
TRBV28,TRBD1,many,TRBJ2-7,CASSFPGGQGYEQYF,TGTGCCAGCAGTTTCCCGGGAGGACAGGGGTACGAGCAGTACTTC
TRBV10-3,.,many,TRBJ1-4,CAISESGGALFF,TGTGCCATCAGTGAGTCAGGGGGTGCCCTGTTTTTT
TRBV28,.,.,TRBJ1-4,CASSLLQAGGEKLFF,TGTGCCAGCAGTTTACTACAGGCGGGTGGGGAAAAACTGTTTTTT
TRBV20-1,TRBD1,many,TRBJ1-4,CSARDWGQGDEKLFF,TGCAGTGCTAGAGATTGGGGACAGGGAGATGAAAAACTGTTTTTT
TRBV11-2,.,many,TRBJ2-2,CASSLQLRSNTGELFF,TGTGCCAGCAGCTTACAATTGAGATCGAACACCGGGGAGCTGTTTTTT
TRBV20-1,.,many,TRBJ2-7,CSAPHVSYEQYF,TGCAGTGCGCCACACGTCTCCTACGAGCAGTACTTC
TRBV7-9,.,many,TRBJ1-6,CASSLGVRGHFIPPLHF,TGTGCCAGCAGCTTAGGAGTTCGGGGACACTTCATTCCACCCCTCCATTTT
TRBV28,TRBD2,many,TRBJ2-1,CASGLVYNEQFF,TGTGCCAGCGGACTAGTCTACAATGAGCAGTTCTTC
TRBV20-1,.,many,TRBJ2-4,CSARDAGPMGKNIQYF,TGCAGTGCTCGAGACGCAGGCCCCATGGGCAAAAACATTCAGTACTTC
TRBV7-9,TRBD2,many,TRBJ2-7,CASSANPGLESYEQYF,TGTGCCAGCAGCGCAAACCCGGGACTAGAATCCTACGAGCAGTACTTC
TRBV20-1,TRBD2,few,TRBJ2-5,CSARLAGGPKETQYF,TGCAGTGCTAGACTAGCGGGGGGGCCTAAAGAGACCCAGTACTTC
TRBV20-1,.,many,TRBJ2-1,CSAFTSRYYNEQFF,TGCAGTGCTTTTACGTCTAGATACTACAATGAGCAGTTCTTC
TRBV12-3/TRBV12-4,.,.,TRBJ2-7,CASSRPGYEQYF,TGTGCCAGCAGCCGCCCGGGGTACGAGCAGTACTTC